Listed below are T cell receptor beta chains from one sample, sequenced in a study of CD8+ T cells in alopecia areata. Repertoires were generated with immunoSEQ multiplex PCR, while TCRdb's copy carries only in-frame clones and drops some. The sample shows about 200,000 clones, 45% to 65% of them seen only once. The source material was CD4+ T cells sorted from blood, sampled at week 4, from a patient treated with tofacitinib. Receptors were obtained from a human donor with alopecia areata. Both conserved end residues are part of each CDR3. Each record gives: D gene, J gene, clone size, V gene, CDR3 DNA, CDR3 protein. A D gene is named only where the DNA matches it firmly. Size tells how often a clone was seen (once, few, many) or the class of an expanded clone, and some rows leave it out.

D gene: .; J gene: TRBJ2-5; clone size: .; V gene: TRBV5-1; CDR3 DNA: TGCGCCAGCAGCTCCAGGGCGGGAGAGACCCAGTACTTC; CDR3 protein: CASSSRAGETQYF
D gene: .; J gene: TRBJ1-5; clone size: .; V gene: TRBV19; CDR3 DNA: TGTGCCAGTTCAAGGCCCAGGGAGGGCAATCAGCCCCAGCATTTT; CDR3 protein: CASSRPREGNQPQHF
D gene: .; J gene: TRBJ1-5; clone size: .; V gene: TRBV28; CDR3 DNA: TGTGCCAGCAACGTGGGGTATCAGCCCCAGCATTTT; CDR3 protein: CASNVGYQPQHF
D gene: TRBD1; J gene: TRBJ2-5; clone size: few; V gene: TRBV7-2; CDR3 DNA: TGTGCCAGCAGCTCGAGACAGGGGGCGGGGCAGACCCAGTACTTC; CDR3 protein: CASSSRQGAGQTQYF
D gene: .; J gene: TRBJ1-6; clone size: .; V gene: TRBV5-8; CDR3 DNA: TGTGCCAGCAGCTTCCATTCACCCCTCCACTTT; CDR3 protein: CASSFHSPLHF
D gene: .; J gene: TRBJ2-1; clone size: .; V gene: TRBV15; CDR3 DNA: TGTGCCACCAGCAGAGATGGGAGTGCGCGGGATGAGCAGTTCTTC; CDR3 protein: CATSRDGSARDEQFF
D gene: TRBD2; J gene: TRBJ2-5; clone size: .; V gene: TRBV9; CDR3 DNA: TGTGCCAGCAGCTCTAGCGGGCGGGAGACCCAGTACTTC; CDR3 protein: CASSSSGRETQYF
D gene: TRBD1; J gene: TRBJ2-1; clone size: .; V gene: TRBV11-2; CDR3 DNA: TGTGCCAGCAGCTTAGGACAGGGGGCTAATAATGAGCAGTTCTTC; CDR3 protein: CASSLGQGANNEQFF
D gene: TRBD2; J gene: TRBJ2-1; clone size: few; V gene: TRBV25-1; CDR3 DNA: TGTGCCAGCAGTGAATGGAGTGGGGGGGGCAATGAGCAGTTCTTC; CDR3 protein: CASSEWSGGGNEQFF
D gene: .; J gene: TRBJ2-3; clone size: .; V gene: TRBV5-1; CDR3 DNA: TGCGCCAGCAGCAGGACAGCTAGCACAGATACGCAGTATTTT; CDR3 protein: CASSRTASTDTQYF
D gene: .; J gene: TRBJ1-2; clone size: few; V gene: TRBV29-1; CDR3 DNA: TGCAGCGTTGAAGATCGGCCGCAGTTTTATGGCTACACCTTC; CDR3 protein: CSVEDRPQFYGYTF
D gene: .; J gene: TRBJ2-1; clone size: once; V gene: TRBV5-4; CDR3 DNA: TGTGCCAGCAGCTTGAAGGGGGGATCGGTCTACAATGAGCAGTTCTTC; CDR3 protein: CASSLKGGSVYNEQFF
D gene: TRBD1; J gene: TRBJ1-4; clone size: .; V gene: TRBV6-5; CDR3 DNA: TGTGCCAGCAGCCAACAGGGGTTACGATTTGAAAAACTGTTTTTT; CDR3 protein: CASSQQGLRFEKLFF
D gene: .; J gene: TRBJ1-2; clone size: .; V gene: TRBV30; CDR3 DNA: TGTGCCGGCGGCTGGTTGAAAAACTATGGCTACACCTTC; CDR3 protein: CAGGWLKNYGYTF
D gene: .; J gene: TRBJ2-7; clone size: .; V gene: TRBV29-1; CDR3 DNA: TGCAGCGTTGAACGGACCTCCTACGAGCAGTACTTC; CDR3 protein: CSVERTSYEQYF
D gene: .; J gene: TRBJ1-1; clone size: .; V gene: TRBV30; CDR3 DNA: TGTGCCTGGAGTCCCACGGGGGGAGAAGCTTTCTTT; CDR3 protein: CAWSPTGGEAFF
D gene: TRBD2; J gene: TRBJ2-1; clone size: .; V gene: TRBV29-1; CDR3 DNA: TGCAGCTTTGGCGGGGGGGGGAACTACAATGAGCAGTTCTTC; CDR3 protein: CSFGGGGNYNEQFF
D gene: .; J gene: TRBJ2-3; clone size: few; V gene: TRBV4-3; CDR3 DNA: TGCGCCAGCAGCCAAGGTAAACGAGGAGCATCTAGCACAGATACGCAGTATTTT; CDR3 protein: CASSQGKRGASSTDTQYF
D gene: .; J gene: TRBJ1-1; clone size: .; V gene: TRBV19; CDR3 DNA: TGTGCCAGTACCCAGTTATCCGCGACTGAAGCTTTCTTT; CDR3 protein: CASTQLSATEAFF
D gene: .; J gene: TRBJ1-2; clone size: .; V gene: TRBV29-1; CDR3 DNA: TGCAGCGTTGATCAAGCAGATGGCTACACCTTC; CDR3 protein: CSVDQADGYTF
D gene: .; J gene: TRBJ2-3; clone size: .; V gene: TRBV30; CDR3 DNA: TGTGCCTGGAGTTATTACAGGGTTTTGGGGCTCGGCACAGATACGCAGTATTTT; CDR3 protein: CAWSYYRVLGLGTDTQYF
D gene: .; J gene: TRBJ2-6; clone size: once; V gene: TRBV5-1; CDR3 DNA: TGCGCCAGCAGCGCCCTCGGTGTCTCTGGGGCCAACGTCCTGACTTTC; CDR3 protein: CASSALGVSGANVLTF
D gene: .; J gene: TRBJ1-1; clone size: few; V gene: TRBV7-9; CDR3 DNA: TGTGCCAGCAGCTCCCACATGAACACTGAAGCTTTCTTT; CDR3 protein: CASSSHMNTEAFF
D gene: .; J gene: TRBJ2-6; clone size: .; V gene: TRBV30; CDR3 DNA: TGTGCCTCGCTCGCTGGGGCCAACGTCCTGACTTTC; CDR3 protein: CASLAGANVLTF
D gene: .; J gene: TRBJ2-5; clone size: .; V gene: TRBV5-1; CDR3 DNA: TGCGCCAGCAGCCTCTCCGGGACTCCCCAAGAGACCCAGTACTTC; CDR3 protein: CASSLSGTPQETQYF
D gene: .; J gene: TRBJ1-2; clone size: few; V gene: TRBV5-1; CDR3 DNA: TGCGCCAGCAGCTTGGTCCCAGGGTACGATAACTATGGCTACACCTTC; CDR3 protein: CASSLVPGYDNYGYTF
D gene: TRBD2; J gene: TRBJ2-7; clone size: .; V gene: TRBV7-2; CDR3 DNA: TGTGCCAGCAGCTCCGACGCTAGCGGGGGCCGTGGGAGGCAGTACTTC; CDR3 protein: CASSSDASGGRGRQYF
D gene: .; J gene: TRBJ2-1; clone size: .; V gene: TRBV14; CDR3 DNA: TGTGCCAGCAGCCAGGTACATGAGCAGTTCTTC; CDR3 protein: CASSQVHEQFF
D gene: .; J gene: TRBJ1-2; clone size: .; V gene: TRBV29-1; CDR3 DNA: TGCAGCGTTGAAGTCGGGGAGAGGGACGGCTACACCTTC; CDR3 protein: CSVEVGERDGYTF
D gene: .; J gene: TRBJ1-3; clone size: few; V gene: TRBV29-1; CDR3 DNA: TGCAGCGTTGACAGGGGCGGAAACACCATATATTTT; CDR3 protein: CSVDRGGNTIYF
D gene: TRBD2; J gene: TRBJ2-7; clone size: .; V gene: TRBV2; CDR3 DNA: TGTGCCAGCAGAGAAGATTCCGGGACTAGCGTCTACGAGCAGTACTTC; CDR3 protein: CASREDSGTSVYEQYF
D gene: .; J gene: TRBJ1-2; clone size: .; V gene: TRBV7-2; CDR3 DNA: TGTGCCAGCAGCTTACGGTCAGGCAGGGGAGGAGGCTACACCTTC; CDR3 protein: CASSLRSGRGGGYTF
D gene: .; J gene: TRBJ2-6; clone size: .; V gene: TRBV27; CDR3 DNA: TGTGCCAGCAGTTTACAGGGCTTCTCTGGGGCCAACGTCCTGACTTTC; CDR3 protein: CASSLQGFSGANVLTF
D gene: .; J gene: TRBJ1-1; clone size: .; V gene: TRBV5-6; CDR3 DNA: TGTGCCAGCAGCCGCGGACTGCCACTGGCTGAAGCTTTCTTT; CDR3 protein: CASSRGLPLAEAFF
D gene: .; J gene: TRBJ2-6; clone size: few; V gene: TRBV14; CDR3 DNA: TGTGCCAGCAGCCTTTGGTCTGGGGCCAACGTCCTGACTTTC; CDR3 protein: CASSLWSGANVLTF
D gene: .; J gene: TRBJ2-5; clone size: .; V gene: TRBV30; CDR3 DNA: TGTGCCTGGAGTTATGCAGGGGAGACCCAGTACTTC; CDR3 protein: CAWSYAGETQYF
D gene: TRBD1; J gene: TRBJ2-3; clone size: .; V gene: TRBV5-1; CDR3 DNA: TGCGCCAGCAGCTTGGGACAGGGTAGCACAGATACGCAGTATTTT; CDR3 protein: CASSLGQGSTDTQYF
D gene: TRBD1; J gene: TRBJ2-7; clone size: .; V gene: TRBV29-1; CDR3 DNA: TGCAGCGTTGAAGATCCCATGGACAGGGGCTCTACCTACGAGCAGTACTTC; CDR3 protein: CSVEDPMDRGSTYEQYF
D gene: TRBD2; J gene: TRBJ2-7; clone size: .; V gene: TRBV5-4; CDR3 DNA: TGTGCCAGCAGCTCATCTAGCGGGGGCTACGAGCAGTACTTC; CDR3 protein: CASSSSSGGYEQYF
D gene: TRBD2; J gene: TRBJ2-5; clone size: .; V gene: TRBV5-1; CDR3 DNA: TGCGCCAGCAGCCCGGGCGGGGGGCCCGAAGAGACCCAGTACTTC; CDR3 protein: CASSPGGGPEETQYF
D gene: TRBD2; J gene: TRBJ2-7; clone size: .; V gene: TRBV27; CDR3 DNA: TGTGCCAGCAGTTTAAAGTGGGGGGGCTCCTACGAGCAGTACTTC; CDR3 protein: CASSLKWGGSYEQYF
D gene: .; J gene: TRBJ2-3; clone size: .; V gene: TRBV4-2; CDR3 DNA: TGTGCCAGCAGCCAAGATTTGGTTGGGACCCAGCCAGATACGCAGTATTTT; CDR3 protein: CASSQDLVGTQPDTQYF
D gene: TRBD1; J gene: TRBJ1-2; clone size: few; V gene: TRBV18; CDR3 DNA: TGTGCCAGCTCACCCGACAGGGACGCCTATGGCTACACCTTC; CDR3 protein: CASSPDRDAYGYTF
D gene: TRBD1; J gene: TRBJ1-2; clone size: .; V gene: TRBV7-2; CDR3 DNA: TGTGCCAGCAGCCCGCAGAGGGGACAGGCGGTCGGTGGCTACACCTTC; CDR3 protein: CASSPQRGQAVGGYTF
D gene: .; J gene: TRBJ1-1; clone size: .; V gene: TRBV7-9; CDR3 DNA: TGTGCCAGCAGTTGGTCCGGGGCCGAAGCTTTCTTT; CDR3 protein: CASSWSGAEAFF
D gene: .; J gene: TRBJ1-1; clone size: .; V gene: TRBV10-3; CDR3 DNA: TGTGCCATCAGTGAGTACCCCGGGACGGCGGCTGAAGCTTTCTTT; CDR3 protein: CAISEYPGTAAEAFF
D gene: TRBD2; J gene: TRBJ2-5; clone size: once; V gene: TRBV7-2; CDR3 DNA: TGTGCCAGCAGCTTGGGACTAGCGGAGGAAGAGACCCAGTACTTC; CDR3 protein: CASSLGLAEEETQYF
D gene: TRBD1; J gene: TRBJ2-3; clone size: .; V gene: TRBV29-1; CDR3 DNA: TGCAGCGTCGAAACAGGACAGGGGGTCTCAGATACGCAGTATTTT; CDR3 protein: CSVETGQGVSDTQYF
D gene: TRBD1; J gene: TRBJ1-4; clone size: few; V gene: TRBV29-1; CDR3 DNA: TGCAGCGTTGCCCACAGGGGGGATGAAAAACTGTTTTTT; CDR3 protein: CSVAHRGDEKLFF
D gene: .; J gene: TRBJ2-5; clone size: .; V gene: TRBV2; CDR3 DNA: TGTGCCAGCGGGCGTCAGGAGACCCAGTACTTC; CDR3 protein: CASGRQETQYF
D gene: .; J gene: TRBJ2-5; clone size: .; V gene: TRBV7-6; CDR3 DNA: TGTGCCAGCAGCTTAGAGGCTGGGTACGAGAAAGAGACCCAGTACTTC; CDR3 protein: CASSLEAGYEKETQYF
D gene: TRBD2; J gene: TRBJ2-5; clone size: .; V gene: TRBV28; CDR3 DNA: TGTGCCAGCAGTTCGACTAGCGGGGCTGTCCAAGAGACCCAGTACTTC; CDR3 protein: CASSSTSGAVQETQYF
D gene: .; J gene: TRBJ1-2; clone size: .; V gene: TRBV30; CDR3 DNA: TGTGCCTGGAGTCCAGGGCCCAACTATGGCTACACCTTC; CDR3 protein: CAWSPGPNYGYTF
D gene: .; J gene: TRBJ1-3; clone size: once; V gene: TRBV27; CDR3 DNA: TGTGCCAGCAGTACGACAGGAAGGGGTGGAAACACCATATATTTT; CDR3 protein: CASSTTGRGGNTIYF
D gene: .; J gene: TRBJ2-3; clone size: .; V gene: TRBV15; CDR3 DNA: TGTGCCACCTCGAGGCAGCTCACAGATACGCAGTATTTT; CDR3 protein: CATSRQLTDTQYF